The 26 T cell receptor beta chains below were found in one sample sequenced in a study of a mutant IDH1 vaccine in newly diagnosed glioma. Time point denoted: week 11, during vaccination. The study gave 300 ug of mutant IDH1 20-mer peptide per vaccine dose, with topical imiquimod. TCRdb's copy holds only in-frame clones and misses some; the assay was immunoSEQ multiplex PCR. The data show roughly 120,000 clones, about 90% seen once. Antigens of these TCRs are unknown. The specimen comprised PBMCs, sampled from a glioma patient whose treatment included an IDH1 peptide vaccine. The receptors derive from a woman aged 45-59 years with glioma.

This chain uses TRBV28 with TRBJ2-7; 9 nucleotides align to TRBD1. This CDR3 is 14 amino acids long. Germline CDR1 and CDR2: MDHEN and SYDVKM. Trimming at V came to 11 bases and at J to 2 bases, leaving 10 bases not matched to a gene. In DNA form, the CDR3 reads TGTGCCGCCCGGGGACAGGGATACACCTACGAGCAGTACTTC. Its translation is CAARGQGYTYEQYF.

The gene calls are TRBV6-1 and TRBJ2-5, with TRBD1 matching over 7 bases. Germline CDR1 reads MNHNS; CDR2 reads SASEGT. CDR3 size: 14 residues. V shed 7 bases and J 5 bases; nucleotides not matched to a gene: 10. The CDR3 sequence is CASIATGSRETQYF. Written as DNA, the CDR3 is TGTGCCAGCATTGCGACAGGGAGCAGGGAGACCCAGTACTTC.

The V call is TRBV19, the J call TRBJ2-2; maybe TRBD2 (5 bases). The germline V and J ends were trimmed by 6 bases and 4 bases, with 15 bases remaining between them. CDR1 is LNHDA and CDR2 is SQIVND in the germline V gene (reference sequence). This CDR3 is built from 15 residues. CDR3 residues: CASRLTTPATGELFF. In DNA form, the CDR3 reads TGTGCCAGTAGGTTGACTACGCCCGCCACCGGGGAGCTGTTTTTT.

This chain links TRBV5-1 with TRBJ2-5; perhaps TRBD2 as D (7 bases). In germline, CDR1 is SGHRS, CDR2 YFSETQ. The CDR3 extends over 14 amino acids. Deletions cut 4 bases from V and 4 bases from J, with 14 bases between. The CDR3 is CASSGGARPETQYF. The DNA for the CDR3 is TGCGCCAGCAGCGGGGGGGCGCGCCCAGAGACCCAGTACTTC.

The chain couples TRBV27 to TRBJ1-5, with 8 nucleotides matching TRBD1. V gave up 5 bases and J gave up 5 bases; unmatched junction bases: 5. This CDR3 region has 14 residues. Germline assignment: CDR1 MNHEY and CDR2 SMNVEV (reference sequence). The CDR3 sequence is CASSVDRAYQPQHF. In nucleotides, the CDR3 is TGTGCCAGCAGTGTGGACAGGGCCTATCAGCCCCAGCATTTT.

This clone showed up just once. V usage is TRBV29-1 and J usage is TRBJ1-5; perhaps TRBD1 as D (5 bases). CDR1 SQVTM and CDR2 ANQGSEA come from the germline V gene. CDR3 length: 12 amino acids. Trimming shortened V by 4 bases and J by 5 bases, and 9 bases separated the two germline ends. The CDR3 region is CSVGGTDQPQHF. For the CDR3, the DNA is TGCAGCGTTGGCGGGACGGATCAGCCCCAGCATTTT.

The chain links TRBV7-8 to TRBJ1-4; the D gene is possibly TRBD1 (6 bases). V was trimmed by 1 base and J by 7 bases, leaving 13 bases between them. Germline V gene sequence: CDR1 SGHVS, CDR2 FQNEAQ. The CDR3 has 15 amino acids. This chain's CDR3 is CASSLVTGFFEKLFF. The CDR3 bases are TGTGCCAGCAGCTTAGTAACAGGGTTTTTTGAAAAACTGTTTTTT.

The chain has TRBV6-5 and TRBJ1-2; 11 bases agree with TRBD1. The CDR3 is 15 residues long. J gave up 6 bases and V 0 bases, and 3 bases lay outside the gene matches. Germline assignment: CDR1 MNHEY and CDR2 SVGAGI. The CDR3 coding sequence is TGTGCCAGCAGTTACTCCCCGGACAGGGGGCATGGCTACACCTTC. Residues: CASSYSPDRGHGYTF.

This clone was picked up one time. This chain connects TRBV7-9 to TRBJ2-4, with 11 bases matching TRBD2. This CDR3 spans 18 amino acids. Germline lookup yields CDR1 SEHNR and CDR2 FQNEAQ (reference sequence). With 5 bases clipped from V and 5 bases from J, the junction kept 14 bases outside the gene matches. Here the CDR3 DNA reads TGTGCCAGCAGCCCAACGGATAGCGGGAGGGCCGAGGAAAACATTCAGTACTTC. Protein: CASSPTDSGRAEENIQYF. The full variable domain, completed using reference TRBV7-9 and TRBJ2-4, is DTGVSQNPRHKITKRGQNVTFRCDPISEHNRLYWYRQTLGQGPEFLTYFQNEAQLEKSRLLSDRFSAERPKGSFSTLEIQRTEQGDSAMYLCASSPTDSGRAEENIQYFGAGTRLSVL.

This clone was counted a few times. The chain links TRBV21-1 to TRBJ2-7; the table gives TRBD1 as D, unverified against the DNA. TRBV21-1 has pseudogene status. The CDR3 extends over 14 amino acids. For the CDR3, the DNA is TGTGCCAGCAGCAAAACAGGGGGCAAGTACGAGCAGTACTTC. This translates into CASSKTGGKYEQYF.

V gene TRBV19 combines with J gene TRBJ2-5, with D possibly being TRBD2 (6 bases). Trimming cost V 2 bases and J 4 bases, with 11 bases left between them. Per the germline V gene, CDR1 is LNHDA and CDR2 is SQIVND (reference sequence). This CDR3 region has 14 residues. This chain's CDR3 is CASSIPQRAETQYF. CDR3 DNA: TGTGCCAGTAGTATACCCCAGCGGGCAGAGACCCAGTACTTC.

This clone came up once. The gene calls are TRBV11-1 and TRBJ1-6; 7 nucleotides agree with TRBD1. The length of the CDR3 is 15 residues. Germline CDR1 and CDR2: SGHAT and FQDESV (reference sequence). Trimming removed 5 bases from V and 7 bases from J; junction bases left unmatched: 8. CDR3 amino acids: CASSRRQGGNSPLHF. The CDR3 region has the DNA TGTGCCAGCAGCCGACGACAGGGAGGGAATTCACCCCTCCACTTT.

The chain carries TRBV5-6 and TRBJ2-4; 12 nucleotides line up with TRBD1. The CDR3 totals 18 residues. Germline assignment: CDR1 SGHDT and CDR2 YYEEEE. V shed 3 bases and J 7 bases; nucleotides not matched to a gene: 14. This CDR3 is CASSSKSPGQGARNIQYF. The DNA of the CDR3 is TGTGCCAGCAGCTCCAAATCCCCGGGACAGGGGGCGCGGAACATTCAGTACTTC.

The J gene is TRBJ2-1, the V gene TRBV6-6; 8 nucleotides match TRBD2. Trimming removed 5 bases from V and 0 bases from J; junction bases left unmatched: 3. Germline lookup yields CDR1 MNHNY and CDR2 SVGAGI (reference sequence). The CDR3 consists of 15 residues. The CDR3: CASSDSGSSYNEQFF. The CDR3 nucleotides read TGTGCCAGCAGTGACAGCGGGAGCTCCTACAATGAGCAGTTCTTC.

The CDR3 spells CASSPAAGDMAYEQYF. CDR3 nucleotides: TGTGCCAGCAGTCCGGCAGCGGGAGATATGGCCTACGAGCAGTACTTC. The chain uses TRBV28 and TRBJ2-7, with 8 bases lining up with TRBD2. CDR3 length equals 16 residues. V lost 5 bases to trimming and J lost 2 bases; unmatched junction nucleotides: 11. Per germline, CDR1 MDHEN and CDR2 SYDVKM.

The CDR3 loop is CASSTTTGPLGTEAFF. The CDR3 DNA reads TGTGCCAGCAGCACAACCACCGGGCCCCTGGGGACTGAAGCTTTCTTT. The genes are TRBV11-2 and TRBJ1-1; D call uncertain. The germline V gene has CDR1 SGHAT and CDR2 FQNNGV. The CDR3 totals 16 residues. V lost 5 bases and J lost 5, with 21 bases in between.

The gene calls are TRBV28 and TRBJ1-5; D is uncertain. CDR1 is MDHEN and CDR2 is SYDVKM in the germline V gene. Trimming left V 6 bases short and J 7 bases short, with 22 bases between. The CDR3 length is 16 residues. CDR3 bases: TGTGCCAGCAGCATTAATACGGGCTTAGGGAGCCAGCCCCAGCATTTT. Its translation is CASSINTGLGSQPQHF.

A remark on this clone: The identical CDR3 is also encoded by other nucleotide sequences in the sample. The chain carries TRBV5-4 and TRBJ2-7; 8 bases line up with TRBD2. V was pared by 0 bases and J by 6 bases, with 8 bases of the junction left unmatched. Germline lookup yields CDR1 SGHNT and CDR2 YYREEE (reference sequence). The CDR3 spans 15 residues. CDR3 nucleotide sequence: TGTGCCAGCAGCTTGGCCAGGCTAGCGGGTTCCGAGCAGTACTTC. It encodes CASSLARLAGSEQYF.

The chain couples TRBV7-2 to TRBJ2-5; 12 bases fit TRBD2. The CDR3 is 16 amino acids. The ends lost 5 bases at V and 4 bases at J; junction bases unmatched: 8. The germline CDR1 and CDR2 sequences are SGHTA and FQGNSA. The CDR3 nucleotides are TGTGCCAGCAGCATGGGACTAGCGGGTGCTCCAGAGACCCAGTACTTC. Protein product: CASSMGLAGAPETQYF.

CDR3 protein: CASSPPWGNTEAFF. CDR3 nucleotide sequence: TGTGCCAGCAGTCCCCCGTGGGGAAACACTGAAGCTTTCTTT. The chain recombines TRBV6-1 with TRBJ1-1; D is unclear. The CDR3 runs 14 residues. The V gene's germline CDR1 is MNHNS and CDR2 SASEGT. V lost 5 bases to trimming and J lost 2 bases, with 12 bases between them.

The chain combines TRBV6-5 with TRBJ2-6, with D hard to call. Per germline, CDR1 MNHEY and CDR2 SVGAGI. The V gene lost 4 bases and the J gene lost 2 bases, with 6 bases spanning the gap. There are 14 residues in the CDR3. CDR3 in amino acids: CASSWVPGANVLTF. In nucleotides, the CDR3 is TGTGCCAGCAGTTGGGTTCCTGGGGCCAACGTCCTGACTTTC.

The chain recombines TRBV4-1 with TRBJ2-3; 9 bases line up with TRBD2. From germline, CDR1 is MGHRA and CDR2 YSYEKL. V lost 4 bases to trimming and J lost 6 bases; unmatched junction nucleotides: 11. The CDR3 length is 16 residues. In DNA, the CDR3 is TGCGCCAGCAGCCGCCTCGGGGCGGGAGGGGCGGATACGCAGTATTTT. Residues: CASSRLGAGGADTQYF.

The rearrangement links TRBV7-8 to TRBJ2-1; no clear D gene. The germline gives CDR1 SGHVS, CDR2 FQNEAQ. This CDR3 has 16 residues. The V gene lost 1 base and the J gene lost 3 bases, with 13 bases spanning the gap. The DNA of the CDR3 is TGTGCCAGCAGCTTAGAAGGGTGGCGGTTCTACAATGAGCAGTTCTTC. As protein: CASSLEGWRFYNEQFF.

The CDR3 DNA sequence: TGTGCCAGTAGTATAGAGGGTGGGTATAGCAATCAGCCCCAGCATTTT. Amino acid sequence: CASSIEGGYSNQPQHF. The chain is built from TRBV19 and TRBJ1-5; D gene ambiguous. V gave up 0 bases and J gave up 0 bases, with 9 bases separating them. In germline, CDR1 is LNHDA, CDR2 SQIVND (reference sequence). This CDR3 region has 16 residues. Looking up the rest from reference TRBV19 and TRBJ1-5 gives the full variable domain: DGGITQSPKYLFRKEGQNVTLSCEQNLNHDAMYWYRQDPGQGLRLIYYSQIVNDFQKGDIAEGYSVSREKKESFPLTVTSAQKNPTAFYLCASSIEGGYSNQPQHFGDGTRLSIL.

The CDR3: CASSDPTGSYEQYF. CDR3 DNA sequence: TGTGCCAGCAGTGATCCGACAGGGAGCTACGAGCAGTACTTC. The V and J genes are TRBV2 and TRBJ2-7; 7 bases align to TRBD1. Trimming removed 3 bases from V and 3 bases from J; junction bases left unmatched: 5. The germline V gene encodes CDR1 SNHLY and CDR2 FYNNEI. The length of the CDR3 is 14 residues.

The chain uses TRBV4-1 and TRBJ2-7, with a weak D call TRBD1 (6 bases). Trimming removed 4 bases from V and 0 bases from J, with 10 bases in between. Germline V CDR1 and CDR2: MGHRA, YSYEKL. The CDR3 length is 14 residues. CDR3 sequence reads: CASSPRTDSYEQYF. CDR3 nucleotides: TGCGCCAGCAGCCCCCGGACAGACTCCTACGAGCAGTACTTC.